The next 21 T cell receptor beta chains were all read from a single sample in a study of beta chain features in type 1 diabetes. No cognate antigen is known for these TCRs. Study-level results: Moderately but significantly shorter TCRB CDR3s were found in Type 1 diabetes patients in all four CD4+ subsets.

Since all of the isolated RNA was reverse transcribed, expressed TCRB transcripts were what got sequenced. Profiling relied on immunoSEQ multiplex PCR, and the TCRdb table lists in-frame clones only, not all of them. The sample comprises about 660,000 clones, around an eighth of which are singletons, and approximately 0.042% rests with the top ten. Sequencing used naive CD4+ T cells from blood. The receptor set was obtained from a man between 18 and 29 years old with type 1 diabetes.

The chain combines TRBV9 with TRBJ2-5, with D maybe TRBD1 (5 bases). V gave up 4 bases and J gave up 5 bases, with 15 bases separating them. Germline V gene sequence: CDR1 SGDLS, CDR2 YYNGEE. The CDR3 consists of 14 residues. CDR3 in DNA: TGTGCCAGCAGCCCAAAGGGGCCCCGGGAGACCCAGTACTTC. Its protein product is CASSPKGPRETQYF.

This clone turned up a few times. This sample also contains other DNA sequences that code for the same CDR3. This chain links TRBV30 with TRBJ2-7; D is ambiguous. Trimming left V 2 bases short and J 3 bases short, with 5 bases between. CDR3 length equals 11 residues. In germline, CDR1 is GTSNPN, CDR2 SVGIG (reference sequence). The CDR3, as DNA: TGTGCCTGGAGTCCAAACTACGAGCAGTACTTC. Its protein is CAWSPNYEQYF.

J is TRBJ1-5 and V is TRBV4-3; D remains unclear. This CDR3 is 15 amino acids long. Germline V gene lookup returns CDR1 LGHNA and CDR2 YSLEER. V dropped 2 bases and J dropped 4 bases, with 12 bases sitting between them. Here the CDR3 reads CASSQRPVGNQPQHF. For the CDR3, the DNA is TGCGCCAGCAGCCAACGCCCGGTCGGGAATCAGCCCCAGCATTTT.

This clone was seen a few times. The gene calls are TRBV18 and TRBJ2-7; D possibly uses TRBD1 or TRBD2 (6 bases each). The V end lost 2 bases, the J end lost 3 bases, and 14 bases lay between the germline ends. Germline CDR1 reads KGHSH; CDR2 reads LQKENI. The CDR3 length is 15 residues. CDR3 sequence (DNA): TGTGCCAGCTCACCAGCCCGGGGGCCCAGCTACGAGCAGTACTTC. Amino acids: CASSPARGPSYEQYF.

The rearrangement joins TRBV5-1 to TRBJ1-2, with 7 positions matching TRBD1. J was trimmed by 0 bases and V by 0 bases; bases with no gene match: 8. The CDR3 sequence is 17 residues long. Germline V gene lookup returns CDR1 SGHRS and CDR2 YFSETQ. In DNA, the CDR3 is TGCGCCAGCAGCTTGGGAGGGACAGCTGGTACTAACTATGGCTACACCTTC. It specifies CASSLGGTAGTNYGYTF. The full variable domain, in which reference TRBV5-1 and TRBJ1-2 provide the parts outside the CDR3, is KAGVTQTPRYLIKTRGQQVTLSCSPISGHRSVSWYQQTPGQGLQFLFEYFSETQRNKGNFPGRFSGRQFSNSRSEMNVSTLELGDSALYLCASSLGGTAGTNYGYTFGSGTRLTVV.

The V and J genes are TRBV15 and TRBJ1-1, with D hard to call. The CDR3 is 15 residues long. V lost 0 bases, J lost 1 base, and 9 bases lay in between. The germline gives CDR1 LNHNV, CDR2 YYDKDF (reference sequence). The CDR3 loop is CATSRDTVRNTEAFF. In DNA, the CDR3 is TGTGCCACCAGCAGAGATACAGTGAGGAACACTGAAGCTTTCTTT.

This clone was seen a handful of times. The chain links TRBV9 to TRBJ2-1, with 8 bases matching TRBD2. Germline V gene sequence: CDR1 SGDLS, CDR2 YYNGEE. The junction had 5 bases not matched to a gene; V was cut back by 3 bases and J by 0 bases. The CDR3 contains 16 residues. As DNA, the CDR3 is TGTGCCAGCAGCGCCCGGCTAGCGGGCTCCTACAATGAGCAGTTCTTC. Translated, it gives CASSARLAGSYNEQFF.

This clone came up a few times. The CDR3 DNA is TGTGCCAGCAGCTTCCAACGTCACCGCGAGCAGTTCTTC. Translation gives CASSFQRHREQFF. The V call is TRBV13, the J call TRBJ2-1, with D unclear. The CDR3 consists of 13 residues. Per germline, CDR1 PRHDT and CDR2 FYEKMQ (reference sequence). The ends were cut back, 3 bases at V and 10 bases at J, with 13 bases in the middle.

This clone has more than one count but fewer than ten. The DNA for the CDR3 is TGTGCCAGCACCGCCTTCTACGAGCAGTACTTC. Protein product: CASTAFYEQYF. This chain links TRBV25-1 with TRBJ2-7; the D is unclear. The germline V gene encodes CDR1 MGHDK and CDR2 SYGVNS. V was clipped by 7 bases and J by 3 bases, with 7 bases between them. This CDR3 comprises 11 residues.

The chain employs TRBV7-2 and TRBJ2-1; D is unclear. This CDR3 comprises 11 residues. From germline, CDR1 is SGHTA and CDR2 FQGNSA. Trimming removed 5 bases from V and 10 bases from J, with 9 bases in between. CDR3 amino acids: CASSPGREQFF. The DNA of the CDR3 is TGTGCCAGCAGCCCCGGACGGGAGCAGTTCTTC.

The gene calls are TRBV30 and TRBJ2-6; TRBD1 is a possible D gene (6 bases). Deletions cut 0 bases from V and 4 bases from J, with 10 bases between. Germline V gene lookup returns CDR1 GTSNPN and CDR2 SVGIG (reference sequence). The CDR3 spans 15 residues. CDR3 region: CAWSVRTVGANVLTF. CDR3 coding DNA: TGTGCCTGGAGTGTACGGACAGTGGGGGCCAACGTCCTGACTTTC. Full variable domain (outside the CDR3, taken from reference TRBV30 and TRBJ2-6): SQTIHQWPATLVQPVGSPLSLECTVEGTSNPNLYWYRQAAGRGLQLLFYSVGIGQISSEVPQNLSASRPQDRQFILSSKKLLLSDSGFYLCAWSVRTVGANVLTFGAGSRLTVL.

This clone was recorded many times. J is TRBJ2-3 and V is TRBV14, with D possibly TRBD1 on 6 matching bases. CDR3 length: 15 residues. V was clipped by 2 bases and J by 6 bases, with 15 bases between them. Germline V gene lookup returns CDR1 SGHDN and CDR2 FVKESK. CDR3 sequence: CASSQSHATGDTQYF. DNA for the CDR3: TGTGCCAGCAGCCAATCTCATGCTACAGGGGATACGCAGTATTTT.

The table lists this clone with a few counts. The sample carries other DNA sequences with the same CDR3. This sequence joins TRBV7-2 and TRBJ2-5; no definite D call. CDR3 length: 12 residues. V gave up 0 bases and J gave up 5 bases, with 4 bases separating them. CDR1 and CDR2 (germline): SGHTA, FQGNSA. This CDR3 is CASSLAGETQYF. CDR3 DNA: TGTGCCAGCAGCTTAGCGGGGGAGACCCAGTACTTC.

V gene TRBV30 combines with J gene TRBJ1-2; D might be TRBD1 (6 bases). This CDR3 is 16 amino acids long. CDR1 and CDR2 from the germline V gene are GTSNPN and SVGIG (reference sequence). V was pared by 4 bases and J by 4 bases, with 22 bases between. Here the CDR3 DNA reads TGTGCCTGGACCCTCGTATTCGTAGGGGGACCCTATGGCTACACCTTC. Translating it yields CAWTLVFVGGPYGYTF.

Concerning this clone itself: The sample carries other DNA sequences with the same CDR3. The CDR3 here is CASSVEGYGYTF. The CDR3 DNA follows: TGTGCCAGCAGCGTAGAGGGTTATGGCTACACCTTC. This rearrangement joins TRBV9 to TRBJ1-2, with unresolved D. The CDR3 spans 12 residues. CDR1 SGDLS and CDR2 YYNGEE come from the germline V gene. Between the trimmed V and J ends, which lost 0 bases and 5 bases, there was a span of 5 bases.

This clone occurred a few times. The chain employs TRBV5-4 and TRBJ1-1; the D is unclear. Trimming took off 2 bases at V and 0 bases at J, with 5 bases between the two ends. In germline, CDR1 is SGHNT, CDR2 YYREEE (reference sequence). There are 13 residues in the CDR3. The DNA of the CDR3 is TGTGCCAGCAGCTTAGATCTGAACACTGAAGCTTTCTTT. Protein: CASSLDLNTEAFF.

This clone was seen a few times. V and J are TRBV29-1 and TRBJ1-2; D gene unclear. This CDR3 comprises 12 residues. CDR1 and CDR2 (germline): SQVTM, ANQGSEA. V was cut by 3 bases and J by 4 bases, with 9 bases left in between. As DNA, the CDR3 is TGCAGCGTTGACCCAGTTAGCTATGGCTACACCTTC. Protein product: CSVDPVSYGYTF.

On this clone itself: Distinct nucleotide sequences in the sample also encode this CDR3. The CDR3 DNA reads TGTGCCAGCAGCCCACAGGGGGGAGGCAATCAGCCCCAGCATTTT. As protein: CASSPQGGGNQPQHF. The chain uses TRBV7-2 and TRBJ1-5; 8 bases map to TRBD1. J gave up 2 bases and V 5 bases, and 5 bases lay outside the gene matches. Germline CDR1 reads SGHTA; CDR2 reads FQGNSA. This CDR3 is built from 15 residues. Full variable domain (remainder filled in from reference TRBV7-2 and TRBJ1-5): GAGVSQSPSNKVTEKGKDVELRCDPISGHTALYWYRQSLGQGLEFLIYFQGNSAPDKSGLPSDRFSAERTGGSVSTLTIQRTQQEDSAVYLCASSPQGGGNQPQHFGDGTRLSIL.

This clone was seen a few times. This chain joins TRBV19 and TRBJ2-5, with a weak D call TRBD1 (6 bases). Germline CDR1 LNHDA, CDR2 SQIVND (reference sequence). There are 14 residues in the CDR3. With 3 bases removed from V and 4 bases from J, the gap between germline ends came to 12 bases. CDR3 nucleotide sequence: TGTGCCAGTAGTATGTCGGGCAGGGGAGAGACCCAGTACTTC. As protein: CASSMSGRGETQYF. Using reference TRBV19 and TRBJ2-5 for the parts outside the CDR3, the full variable domain is DGGITQSPKYLFRKEGQNVTLSCEQNLNHDAMYWYRQDPGQGLRLIYYSQIVNDFQKGDIAEGYSVSREKKESFPLTVTSAQKNPTAFYLCASSMSGRGETQYFGPGTRLLVL.

On this clone: The same CDR3 can be traced to other DNA sequences in this sample. V is TRBV9 and J is TRBJ1-6; 10 bases are shared with TRBD1. The J segment lost 6 bases and the V segment lost 4 bases, leaving 4 bases of the junction unmatched. Germline V gene sequence: CDR1 SGDLS, CDR2 YYNGEE. The CDR3 has 15 amino acids. The DNA for the CDR3 is TGTGCCAGCAGCTCCAGGACAGGGGGTAATTCACCCCTCCACTTT. Encoded protein: CASSSRTGGNSPLHF.

This clone has more than one count but fewer than ten. The rearrangement uses TRBV9 and TRBJ2-1; 8 bases match TRBD1. With 2 bases clipped from V and 9 bases from J, the junction kept 4 bases outside the gene matches. Germline-derived CDR1 and CDR2 are SGDLS and YYNGEE. This CDR3 has 13 residues. The CDR3 sequence: CASSVIGTGEQFF. CDR3 in DNA: TGTGCCAGCAGCGTTATCGGGACAGGTGAGCAGTTCTTC. The full variable domain, completed using reference TRBV9 and TRBJ2-1, is DSGVTQTPKHLITATGQRVTLRCSPRSGDLSVYWYQQSLDQGLQFLIQYYNGEERAKGNILERFSAQQFPDLHSELNLSSLELGDSALYFCASSVIGTGEQFFGPGTRLTVL.